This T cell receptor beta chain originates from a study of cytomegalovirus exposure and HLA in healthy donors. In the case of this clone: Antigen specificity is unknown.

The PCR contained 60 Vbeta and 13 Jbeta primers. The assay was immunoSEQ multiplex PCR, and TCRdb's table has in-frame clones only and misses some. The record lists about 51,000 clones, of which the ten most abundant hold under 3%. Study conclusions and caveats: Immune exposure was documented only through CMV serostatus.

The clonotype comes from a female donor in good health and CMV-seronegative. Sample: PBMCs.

CDR3 region: CASSERGPTEAFF. The CDR3 DNA reads TGTGCCAGCAGCGAGAGGGGGCCCACTGAAGCTTTCTTT. The genes are TRBV5-6 and TRBJ1-1; 7 positions agree with TRBD1. Trimming took 4 bases from V and 4 from J; bases not matched to a gene: 4. Germline V lookup: CDR1 SGHDT, CDR2 YYEEEE. The CDR3 has 13 residues.